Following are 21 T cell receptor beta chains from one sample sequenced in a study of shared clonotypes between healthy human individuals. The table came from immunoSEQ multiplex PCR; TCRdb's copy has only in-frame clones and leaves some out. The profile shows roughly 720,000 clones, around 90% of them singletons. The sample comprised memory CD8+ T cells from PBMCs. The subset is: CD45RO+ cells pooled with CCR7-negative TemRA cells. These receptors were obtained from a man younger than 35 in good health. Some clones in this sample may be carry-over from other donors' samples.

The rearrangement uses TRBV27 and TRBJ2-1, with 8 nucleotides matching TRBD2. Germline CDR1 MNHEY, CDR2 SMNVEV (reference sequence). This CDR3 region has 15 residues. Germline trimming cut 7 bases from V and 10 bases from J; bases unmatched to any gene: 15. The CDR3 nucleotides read TGTGCCAGCAACCTAGGGCGGGGGGCTGGTCACGAGCAGTTCTTC. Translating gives CASNLGRGAGHEQFF.

Here the CDR3 DNA reads TGTGCCAGCAGCCAACCCGGGACTAGATCCGAGCAGTACTTC. As protein: CASSQPGTRSEQYF. V usage is TRBV27 and J usage is TRBJ2-7; 8 positions agree with TRBD2. Germline V gene sequence: CDR1 MNHEY, CDR2 SMNVEV (reference sequence). This CDR3 is built from 14 residues. The ends lost 6 bases at V and 6 bases at J; junction bases unmatched: 10.

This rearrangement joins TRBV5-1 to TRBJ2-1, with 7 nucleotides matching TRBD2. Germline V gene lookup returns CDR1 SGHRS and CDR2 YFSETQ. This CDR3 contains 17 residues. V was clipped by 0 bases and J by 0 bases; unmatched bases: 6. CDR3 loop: CASSLELLAYSYNEQFF. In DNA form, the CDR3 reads TGCGCCAGCAGCTTGGAGTTACTAGCGTACTCCTACAATGAGCAGTTCTTC.

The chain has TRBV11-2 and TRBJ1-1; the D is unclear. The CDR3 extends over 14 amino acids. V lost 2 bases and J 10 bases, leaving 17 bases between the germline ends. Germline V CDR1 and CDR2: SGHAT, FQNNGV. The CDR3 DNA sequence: TGTGCCAGCAGCTTATCAACGAGATCCAACTCAGCTTTCTTT. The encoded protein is CASSLSTRSNSAFF.

DNA for the CDR3: TGTGCCAGCAGCCCAAGCATTATACAAGGGGAGACCCAGTACTTC. It is translated as CASSPSIIQGETQYF. The rearrangement uses TRBV7-9 and TRBJ2-5; D call uncertain. Germline CDR1 reads SEHNR; CDR2 reads FQNEAQ (reference sequence). The CDR3 totals 15 residues. Trimming removed 5 bases from V and 5 bases from J, with 18 bases in between.

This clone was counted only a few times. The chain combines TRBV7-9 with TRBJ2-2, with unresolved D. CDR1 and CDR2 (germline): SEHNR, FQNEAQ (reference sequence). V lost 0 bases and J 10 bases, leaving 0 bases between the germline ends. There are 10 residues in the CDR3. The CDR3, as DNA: TGTGCCAGCAGCTTAGCGGAGCTGTTTTTT. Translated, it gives CASSLAELFF.

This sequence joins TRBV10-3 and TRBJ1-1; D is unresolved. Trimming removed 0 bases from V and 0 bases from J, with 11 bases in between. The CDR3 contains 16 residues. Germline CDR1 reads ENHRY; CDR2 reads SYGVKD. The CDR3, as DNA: TGTGCCATCAGTGAGTCGCAGCGGGATTTGAACACTGAAGCTTTCTTT. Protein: CAISESQRDLNTEAFF.

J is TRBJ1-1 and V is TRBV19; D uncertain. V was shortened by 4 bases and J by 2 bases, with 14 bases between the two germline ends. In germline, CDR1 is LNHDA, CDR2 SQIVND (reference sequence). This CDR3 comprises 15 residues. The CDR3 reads CASSTRLGINTEAFF. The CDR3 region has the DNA TGTGCCAGTAGTACCCGACTGGGTATAAACACTGAAGCTTTCTTT. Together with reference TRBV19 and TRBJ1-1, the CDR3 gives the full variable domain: DGGITQSPKYLFRKEGQNVTLSCEQNLNHDAMYWYRQDPGQGLRLIYYSQIVNDFQKGDIAEGYSVSREKKESFPLTVTSAQKNPTAFYLCASSTRLGINTEAFFGQGTRLTVV.

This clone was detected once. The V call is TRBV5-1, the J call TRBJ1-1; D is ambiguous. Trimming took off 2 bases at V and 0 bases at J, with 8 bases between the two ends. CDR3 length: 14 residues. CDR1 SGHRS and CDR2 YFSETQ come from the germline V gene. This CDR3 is CASSFGGMNTEAFF. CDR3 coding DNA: TGCGCCAGCAGCTTTGGCGGGATGAACACTGAAGCTTTCTTT.

The CDR3 protein is CASSSHSGRTYEQYF. The DNA for the CDR3 is TGTGCCAGCAGCTCACATAGCGGGAGAACGTACGAGCAGTACTTC. This rearrangement joins TRBV9 to TRBJ2-7, with 9 nucleotides matching TRBD2. Trimming removed 4 bases from V and 4 bases from J; junction bases left unmatched: 9. The CDR3 runs to 15 residues. Germline loops: CDR1 SGDLS, CDR2 YYNGEE.

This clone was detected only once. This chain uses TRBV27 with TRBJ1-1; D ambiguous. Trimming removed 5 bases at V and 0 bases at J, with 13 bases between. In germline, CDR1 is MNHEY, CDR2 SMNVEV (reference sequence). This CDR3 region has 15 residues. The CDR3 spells CASSVEGPLNTEAFF. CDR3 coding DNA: TGTGCCAGCAGTGTGGAGGGTCCCCTGAACACTGAAGCTTTCTTT.

CDR3 in DNA: TGTGCCAGTAGTATAAGGGTAAGGGGAGATTTAGCCAAAAACATTCAGTACTTC. Translated, it gives CASSIRVRGDLAKNIQYF. The rearrangement uses TRBV19 and TRBJ2-4, with D perhaps being TRBD1 or TRBD2 (5 bases each). V dropped 2 bases and J dropped 0 bases, with 17 bases sitting between them. Germline CDR1 LNHDA, CDR2 SQIVND (reference sequence). The CDR3 sequence is 18 residues long.

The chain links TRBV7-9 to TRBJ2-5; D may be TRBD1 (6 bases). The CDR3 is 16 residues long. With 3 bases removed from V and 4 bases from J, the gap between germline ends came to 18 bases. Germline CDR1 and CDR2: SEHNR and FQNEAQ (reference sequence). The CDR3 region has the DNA TGTGCCAGCAGCTTCGTCGACGGAACAGGGAGAGAGACCCAGTACTTC. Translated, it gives CASSFVDGTGRETQYF.

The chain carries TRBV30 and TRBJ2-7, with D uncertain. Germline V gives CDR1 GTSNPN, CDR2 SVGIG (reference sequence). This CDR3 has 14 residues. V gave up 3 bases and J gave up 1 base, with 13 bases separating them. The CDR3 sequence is CAWSTTTASYEQYF. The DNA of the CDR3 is TGTGCCTGGAGCACGACAACCGCATCCTACGAGCAGTACTTC.

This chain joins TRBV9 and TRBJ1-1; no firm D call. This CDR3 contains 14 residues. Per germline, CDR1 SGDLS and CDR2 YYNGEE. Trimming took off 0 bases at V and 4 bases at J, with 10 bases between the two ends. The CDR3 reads CASSVAKSSTEAFF. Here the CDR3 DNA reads TGTGCCAGCAGCGTAGCTAAATCCAGCACTGAAGCTTTCTTT.

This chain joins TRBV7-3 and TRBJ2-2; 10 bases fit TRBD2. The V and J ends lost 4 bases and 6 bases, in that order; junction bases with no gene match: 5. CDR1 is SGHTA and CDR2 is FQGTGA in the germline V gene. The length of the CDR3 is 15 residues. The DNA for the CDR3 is TGTGCCAGCAGCTCGAGCGGGAGGGTTCCCGGGGAGCTGTTTTTT. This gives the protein CASSSSGRVPGELFF.

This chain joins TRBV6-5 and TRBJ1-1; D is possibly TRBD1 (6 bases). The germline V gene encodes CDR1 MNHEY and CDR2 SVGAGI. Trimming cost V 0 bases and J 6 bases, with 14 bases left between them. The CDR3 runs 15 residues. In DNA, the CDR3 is TGTGCCAGCAGTTACTCGGGGGCCCTGGACGCTGAAGCTTTCTTT. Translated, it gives CASSYSGALDAEAFF.

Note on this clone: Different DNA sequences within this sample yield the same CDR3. CDR3 amino acids: CASSYSEGTGELFF. DNA for the CDR3: TGTGCCAGCAGTTACTCCGAGGGCACCGGGGAGCTGTTTTTT. The chain joins TRBV6-5 to TRBJ2-2; a weak D match, TRBD2 (5 bases). Germline CDR1 and CDR2: MNHEY and SVGAGI. CDR3 length: 14 residues. V gave up 0 bases and J gave up 4 bases, with 6 bases separating them.

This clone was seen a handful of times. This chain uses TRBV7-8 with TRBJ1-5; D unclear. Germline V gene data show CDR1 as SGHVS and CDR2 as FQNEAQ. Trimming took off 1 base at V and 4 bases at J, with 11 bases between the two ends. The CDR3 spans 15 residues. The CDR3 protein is CASSLEASPNQPQHF. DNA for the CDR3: TGTGCCAGCAGCTTAGAGGCGTCGCCTAATCAGCCCCAGCATTTT.

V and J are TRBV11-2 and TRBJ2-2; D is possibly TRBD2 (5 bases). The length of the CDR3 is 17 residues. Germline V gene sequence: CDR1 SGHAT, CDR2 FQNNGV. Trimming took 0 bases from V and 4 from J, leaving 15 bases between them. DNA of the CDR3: TGTGCCAGCAGCTTAGATCCAACGGGATGGGTCACCGGGGAGCTGTTTTTT. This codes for CASSLDPTGWVTGELFF.

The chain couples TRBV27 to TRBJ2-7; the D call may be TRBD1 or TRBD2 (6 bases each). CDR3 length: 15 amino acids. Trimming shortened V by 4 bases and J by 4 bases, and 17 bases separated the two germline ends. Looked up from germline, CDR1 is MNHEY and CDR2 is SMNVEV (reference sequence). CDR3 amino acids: CASSSPPGGAYEQYF. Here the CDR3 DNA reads TGTGCCAGCAGTTCCCCCCCCGGGGGCGCATACGAGCAGTACTTC.